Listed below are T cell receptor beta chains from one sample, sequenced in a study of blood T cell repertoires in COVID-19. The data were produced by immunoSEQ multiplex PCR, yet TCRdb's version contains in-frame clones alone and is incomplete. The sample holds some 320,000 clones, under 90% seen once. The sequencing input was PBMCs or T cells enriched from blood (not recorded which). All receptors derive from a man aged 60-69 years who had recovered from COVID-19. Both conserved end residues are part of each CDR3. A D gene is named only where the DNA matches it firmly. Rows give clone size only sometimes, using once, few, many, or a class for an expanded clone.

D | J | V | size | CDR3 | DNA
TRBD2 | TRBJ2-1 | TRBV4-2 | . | CASSSGTSGRVRYNEQFF | TGTGCCAGCAGCTCCGGGACTAGCGGGAGGGTTCGCTACAATGAGCAGTTCTTC
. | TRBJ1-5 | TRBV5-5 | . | CASSLILSTGSNQPQHF | TGTGCCAGCAGCTTGATCTTATCGACGGGTAGCAATCAGCCCCAGCATTTT
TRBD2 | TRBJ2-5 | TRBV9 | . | CASSVQTSGEETQYF | TGTGCCAGCAGCGTCCAGACTAGCGGGGAAGAGACCCAGTACTTC
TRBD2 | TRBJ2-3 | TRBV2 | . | CASNLAGNTDTQYF | TGTGCCAGCAACCTAGCGGGGAACACAGATACGCAGTATTTT
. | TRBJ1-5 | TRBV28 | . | CASRDSYYSNQPQHF | TGTGCCAGCAGGGACAGTTACTATAGCAATCAGCCCCAGCATTTT
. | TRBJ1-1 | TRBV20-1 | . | CSALDRLEAFF | TGCAGTGCCCTGGACAGACTTGAAGCTTTCTTT
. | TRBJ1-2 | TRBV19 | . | CASRLREINYGYTF | TGTGCCAGTAGATTGAGGGAGATTAACTATGGCTACACCTTC
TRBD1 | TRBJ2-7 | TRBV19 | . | CATSLYPARTGWEQYF | TGTGCCACCTCACTATACCCCGCCCGGACAGGGTGGGAGCAGTACTTC
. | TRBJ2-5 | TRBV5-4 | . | CASSLVSGDQETQYF | TGTGCCAGCAGCTTGGTCTCAGGGGACCAAGAGACCCAGTACTTC
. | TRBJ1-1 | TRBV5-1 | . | CASSLAPVNTEAFF | TGCGCCAGCAGCTTGGCTCCAGTGAACACTGAAGCTTTCTTT
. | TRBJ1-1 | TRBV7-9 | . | CASDRGIGRMNTEAFF | TGTGCCAGCGACCGGGGGATAGGTCGTATGAACACTGAAGCTTTCTTT
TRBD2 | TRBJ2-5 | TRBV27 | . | CASSSNGAGVRETQYF | TGTGCCAGCAGTTCCAATGGGGCGGGAGTTAGGGAGACCCAGTACTTC
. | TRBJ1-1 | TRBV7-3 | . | CASSLQAVTEAFF | TGTGCCAGCAGCTTACAGGCAGTCACTGAAGCTTTCTTT
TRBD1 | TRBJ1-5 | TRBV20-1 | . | CSASDRANQPQHF | TGCAGTGCTAGTGACAGGGCAAATCAGCCCCAGCATTTT
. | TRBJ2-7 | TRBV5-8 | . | CASSLGVGGDPTIGQYF | TGTGCCAGCAGCTTGGGAGTAGGCGGGGACCCTACGATTGGGCAGTACTTC
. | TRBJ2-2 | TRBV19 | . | CASSIYGTPSGELFF | TGTGCCAGTAGTATCTACGGGACTCCGTCCGGGGAGCTGTTTTTT
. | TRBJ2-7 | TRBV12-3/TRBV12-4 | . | CASSPAYEQYF | TGTGCCAGCAGCCCCGCCTACGAGCAGTACTTC
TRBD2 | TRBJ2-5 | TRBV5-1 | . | CASSQGPGRPQETQYF | TGCGCCAGCAGCCAAGGTCCCGGGAGGCCCCAAGAGACCCAGTACTTC
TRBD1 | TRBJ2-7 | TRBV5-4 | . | CASSTRTGGGYEQYF | TGTGCCAGCAGCACCCGGACAGGGGGCGGGTACGAGCAGTACTTC
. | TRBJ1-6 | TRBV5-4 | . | CASSLAGYNSPLHF | TGTGCCAGCAGCTTGGCGGGGTATAATTCACCCCTCCACTTT
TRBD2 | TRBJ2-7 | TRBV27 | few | CASSSGLTPPYEQYF | TGTGCCAGCAGTTCGGGACTAACGCCACCTTACGAGCAGTACTTC
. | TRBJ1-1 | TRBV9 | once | CASSEGHLNTEAFF | TGTGCCAGCAGCGAGGGACATTTGAACACTGAAGCTTTCTTT
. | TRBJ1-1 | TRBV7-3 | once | CASSPAGMNTEAFF | TGTGCCAGCAGCCCCGCAGGGATGAACACTGAAGCTTTCTTT
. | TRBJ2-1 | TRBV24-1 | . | CATSDLKSGKNEQFF | TGTGCCACCAGTGATTTGAAGTCCGGGAAAAATGAGCAGTTCTTC
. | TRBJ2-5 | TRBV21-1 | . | CASSTLGGQETQYF | TGTGCCAGCAGCACACTAGGTGGCCAAGAGACCCAGTACTTC
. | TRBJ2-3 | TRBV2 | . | CASNSGTDTQYF | TGTGCCAGCAACTCTGGCACAGATACGCAGTATTTT
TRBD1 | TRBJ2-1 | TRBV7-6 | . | CASSRGTGYNEQFF | TGTGCCAGCAGCCGTGGGACAGGTTACAATGAGCAGTTCTTC
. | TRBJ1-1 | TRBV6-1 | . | CASSDGGQVGKEAFF | TGTGCCAGCAGTGATGGAGGGCAGGTTGGAAAAGAAGCTTTCTTT
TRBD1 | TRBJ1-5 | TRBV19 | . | CASSIDRGDNQPQHF | TGTGCCAGTAGTATTGACAGGGGAGACAATCAGCCCCAGCATTTT
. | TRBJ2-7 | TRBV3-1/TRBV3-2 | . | CASSQSPFVSYEQYF | TGTGCCAGCAGCCAAAGCCCCTTTGTCTCCTACGAGCAGTACTTC
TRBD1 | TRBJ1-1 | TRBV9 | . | CASSAPDRAITEAFF | TGTGCCAGCAGCGCCCCGGACAGGGCGATTACTGAAGCTTTCTTT
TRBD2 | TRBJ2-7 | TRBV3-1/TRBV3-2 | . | CASSHSGIRDEQYF | TGTGCCAGCAGCCATAGCGGGATTCGAGACGAGCAGTACTTC
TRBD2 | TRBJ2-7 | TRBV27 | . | CASSLRGLELHEQYF | TGTGCCAGCAGTTTAAGGGGACTAGAGCTCCACGAGCAGTACTTC
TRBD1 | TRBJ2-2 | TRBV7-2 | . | CASSLAGTGGLAGELFF | TGTGCCAGCAGCTTAGCTGGGACAGGGGGGCTGGCCGGGGAGCTGTTTTTT
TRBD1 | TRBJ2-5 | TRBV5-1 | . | CASSPGTGPETQYF | TGCGCCAGCAGCCCGGGGACAGGGCCAGAGACCCAGTACTTC
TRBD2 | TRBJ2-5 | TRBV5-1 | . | CASGVVSGQETQYF | TGCGCCAGCGGGGTTGTTAGCGGGCAAGAGACCCAGTACTTC
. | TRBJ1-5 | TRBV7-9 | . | CASSLETFQPQHF | TGTGCCAGCAGCTTAGAGACTTTTCAGCCCCAGCATTTT
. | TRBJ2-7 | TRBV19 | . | CASSRVGTSSYEQYF | TGTGCCAGTAGTAGGGTGGGGACTTCCTCCTACGAGCAGTACTTC
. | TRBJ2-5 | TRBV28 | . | CASSLEQETQYF | TGTGCCAGCAGTTTAGAGCAAGAGACCCAGTACTTC